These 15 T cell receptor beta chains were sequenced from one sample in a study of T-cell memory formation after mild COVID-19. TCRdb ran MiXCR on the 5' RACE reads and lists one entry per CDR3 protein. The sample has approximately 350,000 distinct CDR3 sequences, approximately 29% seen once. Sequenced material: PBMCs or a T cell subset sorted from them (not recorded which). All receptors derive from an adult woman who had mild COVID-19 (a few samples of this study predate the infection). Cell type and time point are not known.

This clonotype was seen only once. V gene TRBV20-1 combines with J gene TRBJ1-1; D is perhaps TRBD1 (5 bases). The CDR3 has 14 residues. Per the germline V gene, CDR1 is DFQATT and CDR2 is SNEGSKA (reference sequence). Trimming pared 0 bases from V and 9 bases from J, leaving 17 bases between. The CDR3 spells CSARDPGRPLKAFF. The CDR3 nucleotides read TGCAGTGCTAGAGATCCAGGGAGACCCCTCAAAGCTTTCTTT.

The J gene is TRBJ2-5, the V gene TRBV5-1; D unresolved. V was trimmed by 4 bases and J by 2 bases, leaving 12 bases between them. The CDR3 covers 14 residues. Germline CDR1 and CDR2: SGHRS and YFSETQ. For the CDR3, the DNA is TGCGCCAGCAGCCCGTTAGGGCTACAAGAGACCCAGTACTTC. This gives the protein CASSPLGLQETQYF.

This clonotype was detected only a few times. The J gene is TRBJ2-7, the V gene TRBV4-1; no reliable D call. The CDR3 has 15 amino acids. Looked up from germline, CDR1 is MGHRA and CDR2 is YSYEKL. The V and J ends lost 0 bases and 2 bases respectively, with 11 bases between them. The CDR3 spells CASSQDLNTPYEQYF. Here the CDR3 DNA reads TGCGCCAGCAGCCAAGATCTTAACACGCCCTACGAGCAGTACTTC.

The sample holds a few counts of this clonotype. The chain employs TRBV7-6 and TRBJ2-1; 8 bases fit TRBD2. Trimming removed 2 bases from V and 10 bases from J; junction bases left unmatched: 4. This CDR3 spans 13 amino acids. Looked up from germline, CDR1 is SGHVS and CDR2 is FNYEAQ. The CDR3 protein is CASSLREGGEQFF. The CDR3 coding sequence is TGTGCCAGCAGCTTACGGGAGGGAGGAGAGCAGTTCTTC. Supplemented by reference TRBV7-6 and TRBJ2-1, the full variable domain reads GAGVSQSPRYKVTKRGQDVALRCDPISGHVSLYWYRQALGQGPEFLTYFNYEAQQDKSGLPNDRFSAERPEGSISTLTIQRTEQRDSAMYRCASSLREGGEQFFGPGTRLTVL.

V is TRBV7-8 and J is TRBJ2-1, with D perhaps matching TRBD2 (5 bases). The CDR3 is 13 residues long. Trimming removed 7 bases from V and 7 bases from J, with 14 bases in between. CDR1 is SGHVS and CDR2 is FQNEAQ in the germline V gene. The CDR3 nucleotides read TGTGCCAGCACCCCGAGGGCAATGAATGAGCAGTTCTTC. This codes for CASTPRAMNEQFF. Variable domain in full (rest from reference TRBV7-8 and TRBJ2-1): GAGVSQSPRYKVAKRGQDVALRCDPISGHVSLFWYQQALGQGPEFLTYFQNEAQLDKSGLPSDRFFAERPEGSVSTLKIQRTQQEDSAVYLCASTPRAMNEQFFGPGTRLTVL.

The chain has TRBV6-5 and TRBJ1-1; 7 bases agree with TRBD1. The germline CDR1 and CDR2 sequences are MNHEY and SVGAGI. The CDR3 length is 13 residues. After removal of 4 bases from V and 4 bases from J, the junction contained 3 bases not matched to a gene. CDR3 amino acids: CASSSTGFTEAFF. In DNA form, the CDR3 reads TGTGCCAGCAGTTCGACAGGGTTCACTGAAGCTTTCTTT.

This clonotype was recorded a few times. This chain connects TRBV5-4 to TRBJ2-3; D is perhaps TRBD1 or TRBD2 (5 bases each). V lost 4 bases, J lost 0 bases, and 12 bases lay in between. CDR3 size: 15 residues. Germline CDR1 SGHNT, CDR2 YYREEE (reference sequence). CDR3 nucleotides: TGTGCCAGCAGCATTGGGACGGTTAGCACAGATACGCAGTATTTT. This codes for CASSIGTVSTDTQYF. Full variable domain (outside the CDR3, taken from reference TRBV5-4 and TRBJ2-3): ETGVTQSPTHLIKTRGQQVTLRCSSQSGHNTVSWYQQALGQGPQFIFQYYREEENGRGNFPPRFSGLQFPNYSSELNVNALELDDSALYLCASSIGTVSTDTQYFGPGTRLTVL.

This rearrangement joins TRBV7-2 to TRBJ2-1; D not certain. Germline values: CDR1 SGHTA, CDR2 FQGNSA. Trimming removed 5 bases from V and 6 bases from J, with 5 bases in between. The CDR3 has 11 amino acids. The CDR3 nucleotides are TGTGCCAGCAGCCCTATCAATGAGCAGTTCTTC. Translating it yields CASSPINEQFF.

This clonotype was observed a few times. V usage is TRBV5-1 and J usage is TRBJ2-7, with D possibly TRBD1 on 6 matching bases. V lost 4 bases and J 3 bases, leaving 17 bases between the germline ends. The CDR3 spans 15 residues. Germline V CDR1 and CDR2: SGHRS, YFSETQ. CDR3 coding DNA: TGCGCCAGCAGCCCACAGGGTGCCCCCCTCTACGAGCAGTACTTC. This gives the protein CASSPQGAPLYEQYF.

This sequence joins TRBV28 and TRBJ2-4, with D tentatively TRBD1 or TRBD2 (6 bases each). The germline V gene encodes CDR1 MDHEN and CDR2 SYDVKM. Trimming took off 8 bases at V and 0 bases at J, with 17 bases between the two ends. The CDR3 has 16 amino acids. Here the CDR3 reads CASLHRGGTAKNIQYF. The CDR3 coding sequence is TGTGCCAGCCTCCACAGAGGGGGGACAGCCAAAAACATTCAGTACTTC.

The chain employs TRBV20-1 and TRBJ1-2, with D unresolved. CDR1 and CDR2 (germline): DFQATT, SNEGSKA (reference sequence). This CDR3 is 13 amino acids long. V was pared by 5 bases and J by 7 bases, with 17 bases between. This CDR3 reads CSAGPLQAGGYTF. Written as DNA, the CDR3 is TGCAGTGCTGGGCCCCTTCAGGCGGGTGGCTACACCTTC.

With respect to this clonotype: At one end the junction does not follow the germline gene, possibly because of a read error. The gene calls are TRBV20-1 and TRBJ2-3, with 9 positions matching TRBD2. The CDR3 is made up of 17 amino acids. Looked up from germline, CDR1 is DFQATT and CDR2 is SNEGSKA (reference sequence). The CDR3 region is CSAIRGRREGFADTQYF. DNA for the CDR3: TGCAGCGCTATCAGGGGAAGGCGGGAGGGTTTCGCAGATACGCAGTATTTT.

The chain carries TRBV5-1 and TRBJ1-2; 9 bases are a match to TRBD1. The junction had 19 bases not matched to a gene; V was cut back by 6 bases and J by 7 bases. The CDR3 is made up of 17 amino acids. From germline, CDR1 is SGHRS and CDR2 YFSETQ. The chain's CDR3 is CASTSVGIQGARSGYTF. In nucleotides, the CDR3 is TGCGCCAGCACCTCGGTCGGCATACAGGGGGCAAGGAGTGGCTACACCTTC.

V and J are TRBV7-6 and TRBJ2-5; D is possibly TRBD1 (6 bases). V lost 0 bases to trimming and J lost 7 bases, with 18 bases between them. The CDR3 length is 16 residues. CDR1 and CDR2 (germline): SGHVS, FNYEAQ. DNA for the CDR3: TGTGCCAGCAGCTTAGCCTGGCAGGGGCCCAGGGGGACCCAGTACTTC. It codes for CASSLAWQGPRGTQYF.

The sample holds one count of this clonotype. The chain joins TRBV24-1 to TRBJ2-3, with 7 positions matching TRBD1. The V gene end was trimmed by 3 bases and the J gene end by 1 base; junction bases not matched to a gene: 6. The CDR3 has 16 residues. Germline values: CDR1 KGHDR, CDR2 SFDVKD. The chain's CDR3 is CATSDPRQGGTDTQYF. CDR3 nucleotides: TGTGCCACCAGTGATCCCCGACAGGGTGGCACAGATACGCAGTATTTT.